The 31 T cell receptor beta chains presented below share a single source sample, sequenced in a study of identical twins. In TCRdb, the 5' RACE reads were re-called with MiXCR into one record per CDR3 protein. This sample has 300,000 to 350,000 distinct CDR3 sequences, with roughly an eighth found just once. These data are also associated with another study on yellow fever vaccine responses in identical twins.

Sequenced input: CD8+ T cells sorted from blood. Every receptor here comes from a woman in her late teens or twenties in good health.

The chain carries TRBV13 and TRBJ2-3; D tentatively fits TRBD1 or TRBD2 (5 bases each). CDR3 length equals 15 residues. V was trimmed by 1 base and J by 4 bases, leaving 12 bases between them. The germline V gene encodes CDR1 PRHDT and CDR2 FYEKMQ (reference sequence). The CDR3 here is CASSLAGLGADTQYF. CDR3 sequence (DNA): TGTGCCAGCAGCTTAGCAGGGCTGGGGGCAGATACGCAGTATTTT.

This clonotype was found a few times. The rearrangement links TRBV24-1 to TRBJ2-2; D unclear. CDR3 length: 16 amino acids. The V end was cut by 4 bases, the J end by 0 bases, with 11 bases between. The germline V gene encodes CDR1 KGHDR and CDR2 SFDVKD. The CDR3 sequence: CATSDFRAANTGELFF. In DNA, the CDR3 is TGTGCCACCAGTGACTTCCGCGCCGCGAACACCGGGGAGCTGTTTTTT.

In its sample, this clonotype was seen a few times. The chain carries TRBV7-2 and TRBJ2-1, with 9 bases aligning to TRBD1. The CDR3 consists of 15 residues. V shed 2 bases and J 6 bases; nucleotides not matched to a gene: 5. Germline V gives CDR1 SGHTA, CDR2 FQGNSA. CDR3: CASSLSSTGGNEQFF. The CDR3 DNA follows: TGTGCCAGCAGCTTATCGTCGACAGGGGGCAATGAGCAGTTCTTC. Full variable domain (rest looked up from reference TRBV7-2 and TRBJ2-1): GAGVSQSPSNKVTEKGKDVELRCDPISGHTALYWYRQSLGQGLEFLIYFQGNSAPDKSGLPSDRFSAERTGGSVSTLTIQRTQQEDSAVYLCASSLSSTGGNEQFFGPGTRLTVL.

The table lists this clonotype with a few counts. The chain combines TRBV7-9 with TRBJ2-1; a weak D match, TRBD2 (7 bases). The CDR3 spans 13 residues. Germline-derived CDR1 and CDR2 are SEHNR and FQNEAQ (reference sequence). V was clipped by 4 bases and J by 12 bases, with 16 bases between them. DNA of the CDR3: TGTGCCAGCAGCTCCGCCGGGGGGCTCCTGCAGTTCTTC. Protein: CASSSAGGLLQFF.

In its sample, this clonotype was seen a few times. The gene calls are TRBV5-6 and TRBJ2-7, with TRBD1 matching over 7 bases. CDR1 is SGHDT, CDR2 YYEEEE, per germline. V shed 0 bases and J 4 bases; nucleotides not matched to a gene: 7. This CDR3 is 15 amino acids long. Written as DNA, the CDR3 is TGTGCCAGCAGCTTGGCTGCCAGGGGGTGGTACGAGCAGTACGTC. Translating gives CASSLAARGWYEQYV.

The CDR3 is CASREASSYEQYV. The CDR3 DNA reads as TGTGCCAGCAGAGAGGCGAGCTCCTACGAGCAGTACGTC. The rearrangement links TRBV28 to TRBJ2-7, with D uncertain. This CDR3 contains 13 residues. Trimming shortened V by 6 bases and J by 0 bases, and 9 bases separated the two germline ends. Germline-derived CDR1 and CDR2 are MDHEN and SYDVKM.

The V call is TRBV20-1, the J call TRBJ2-1, with 10 bases fitting TRBD2. The junction had 3 bases not matched to a gene; V was cut back by 7 bases and J by 3 bases. This CDR3 has 13 amino acids. The germline gives CDR1 DFQATT, CDR2 SNEGSKA (reference sequence). The CDR3, as DNA: TGCAGTGGTCTAGCGGGAGTCTACAATGAGCAGTTCTTC. Protein sequence: CSGLAGVYNEQFF.

This clonotype came up many times. The chain is built from TRBV5-5 and TRBJ1-4, with unresolved D. Germline lookup yields CDR1 SGHKS and CDR2 YYEKEE (reference sequence). Deletions cut 4 bases from V and 8 bases from J, with 12 bases between. CDR3 length: 13 amino acids. CDR3 residues: CASSGWGDEKLFF. The CDR3 nucleotides are TGTGCCAGCAGCGGGTGGGGAGACGAAAAACTGTTTTTT. Based on the CDR3 plus reference TRBV5-5 and TRBJ1-4, the full variable domain is DAGVTQSPTHLIKTRGQQVTLRCSPISGHKSVSWYQQVLGQGPQFIFQYYEKEERGRGNFPDRFSARQFPNYSSELNVNALLLGDSALYLCASSGWGDEKLFFGSGTQLSVL.

The chain couples TRBV19 to TRBJ1-2, with D perhaps matching TRBD1 (5 bases). Germline CDR1 LNHDA, CDR2 SQIVND (reference sequence). The CDR3 has 13 amino acids. V was clipped by 6 bases and J by 5 bases, with 13 bases between them. CDR3 sequence: CASSHPGAYGYTF. In DNA form, the CDR3 reads TGTGCCAGTAGCCACCCCGGGGCTTATGGCTACACCTTC. The full variable domain, with the rest looked up from reference TRBV19 and TRBJ1-2, is DGGITQSPKYLFRKEGQNVTLSCEQNLNHDAMYWYRQDPGQGLRLIYYSQIVNDFQKGDIAEGYSVSREKKESFPLTVTSAQKNPTAFYLCASSHPGAYGYTFGSGTRLTVV.

This clonotype turned up a few times. The rearrangement links TRBV28 to TRBJ2-5, with 12 bases that match TRBD1. CDR1 and CDR2 (germline): MDHEN, SYDVKM. CDR3 length: 14 residues. The V and J ends lost 7 bases and 5 bases, in that order; junction bases with no gene match: 5. For the CDR3, the DNA is TGTGCCAGCAACCGGGACAGGGGGCGTGAGACCCAGTACTTC. Amino acids: CASNRDRGRETQYF.

This clonotype was counted only a few times. The chain joins TRBV6-6 to TRBJ1-2; D remains ambiguous. V was cut by 2 bases and J by 5 bases, with 9 bases left in between. The CDR3 spans 13 residues. CDR1 is MNHNY, CDR2 SVGAGI, per germline (reference sequence). The CDR3 DNA sequence: TGTGCCAGCAGTTACGTGGAGAAGTATGGCTACACCTTC. Its protein product is CASSYVEKYGYTF.

The table lists this clonotype with many counts. This CDR3 is CASSLTPSTDTQYF. Written as DNA, the CDR3 is TGTGCCAGCAGTTTAACTCCTAGCACAGATACGCAGTATTTT. This chain connects TRBV28 to TRBJ2-3, with no clear D. The CDR3 has 14 amino acids. The V gene's germline CDR1 is MDHEN and CDR2 SYDVKM. Trimming pared 2 bases from V and 0 bases from J, leaving 6 bases between.

CDR3 protein: CASGRGELFF. In DNA, the CDR3 is TGTGCCAGCGGTCGCGGGGAGCTGTTTTTT. V usage is TRBV2 and J usage is TRBJ2-2, with D hard to call. Germline V gene sequence: CDR1 SNHLY, CDR2 FYNNEI. The germline V and J ends were trimmed by 8 bases and 7 bases, with 5 bases remaining between them. This CDR3 has 10 amino acids.

In this sample, this clonotype turned up a few times. As DNA, the CDR3 is TGCAGTGCCATGGGGGGCGGGGGGCTCCAAGAGACCCAGTACTTC. Translating gives CSAMGGGGLQETQYF. The chain links TRBV20-1 to TRBJ2-5; 8 positions agree with TRBD2. Germline V gene data show CDR1 as DFQATT and CDR2 as SNEGSKA (reference sequence). This CDR3 region has 15 residues. After removal of 6 bases from V and 1 base from J, the junction contained 10 bases not matched to a gene.

This clonotype has at least ten counts. The germline gene is not matched at one end of the junction; a read error may be the cause. The chain is built from TRBV7-9 and TRBJ2-7, with D perhaps matching TRBD1 (7 bases). The CDR3 contains 17 residues. Germline values: CDR1 SEHNR, CDR2 FQNEAQ (reference sequence). The CDR3 protein is CASSLNGAGQTSSEQYF. The CDR3 nucleotides read TGTGCCAGCAGCCTTAATGGGGCGGGACAGACTTCCTCCGAGCAGTACTTC.

This chain links TRBV12-3 or TRBV12-4 with TRBJ1-3, with D possibly being TRBD1 (5 bases). This CDR3 is built from 14 residues. The V gene lost 5 bases and the J gene lost 5 bases, with 13 bases spanning the gap. The CDR3 here is CASSPMGERNTIYF. DNA of the CDR3: TGTGCCAGCAGTCCCATGGGGGAAAGAAACACCATATATTTT.

The rearrangement uses TRBV3-1 and TRBJ2-1, with 13 bases fitting TRBD2. The junction had 0 bases not matched to a gene; V was cut back by 3 bases and J by 4 bases. The CDR3 extends over 15 amino acids. Germline V gene sequence: CDR1 LGHDT, CDR2 YNNKEL (reference sequence). In nucleotides, the CDR3 is TGTGCCAGCAGCCAGACTAGCGGGAGGTACAATGAGCAGTTCTTC. Encoded protein: CASSQTSGRYNEQFF.

This clonotype showed up just a few times. V is TRBV5-1 and J is TRBJ2-1, with 9 bases aligning to TRBD1. Germline CDR1 and CDR2: SGHRS and YFSETQ. V lost 7 bases to trimming and J lost 5 bases; unmatched junction nucleotides: 4. CDR3 length: 13 residues. The chain's CDR3 is CASQTGGDNEQFF. The CDR3 region has the DNA TGCGCCAGCCAGACAGGGGGAGACAATGAGCAGTTCTTC.

The chain recombines TRBV10-3 with TRBJ2-7; 10 nucleotides agree with TRBD2. Germline-derived CDR1 and CDR2 are ENHRY and SYGVKD. After removal of 10 bases from V and 0 bases from J, the junction contained 12 bases not matched to a gene. The CDR3 covers 16 residues. This CDR3 reads CATTSTLAGGSYEQYF. The CDR3 bases are TGTGCCACCACGTCCACTTTAGCGGGAGGCTCCTACGAGCAGTACTTC.

This clonotype was seen ten or more times. The chain links TRBV27 to TRBJ2-1, with a tentative D call TRBD2 (5 bases). The CDR3 totals 12 residues. The germline V gene has CDR1 MNHEY and CDR2 SMNVEV (reference sequence). The ends were cut back, 5 bases at V and 10 bases at J, with 12 bases in the middle. The chain's CDR3 is CASSLPGREQFF. The CDR3 DNA sequence: TGTGCCAGCAGTCTCCCGGGGAGAGAGCAGTTCTTC.

The rearrangement uses TRBV5-1 and TRBJ2-2; D call uncertain. Germline V gene data show CDR1 as SGHRS and CDR2 as YFSETQ. Trimming cost V 1 base and J 6 bases, with 10 bases left between them. The CDR3 has 14 amino acids. In nucleotides, the CDR3 is TGCGCCAGCAGCTTGTATGGCGGACCCGGGGAGCTGTTTTTT. Protein sequence: CASSLYGGPGELFF.

The gene calls are TRBV6-6 and TRBJ1-5; possibly TRBD1 for D (5 bases). CDR1 and CDR2 (germline): MNHNY, SVGAGI (reference sequence). Trimming shortened V by 0 bases and J by 4 bases, and 16 bases separated the two germline ends. This CDR3 has 17 residues. The CDR3 loop reads CASSYSRYDGGNQPQHF. The CDR3 DNA sequence: TGTGCCAGCAGTTACTCTCGTTATGACGGGGGAAATCAGCCCCAGCATTTT.

As DNA, the CDR3 is TGTGCCACCAGTTGGGCAGGGCCGGAAAGTGAGCAGTTCTTC. Translated, it gives CATSWAGPESEQFF. The chain joins TRBV24-1 to TRBJ2-1, with D possibly TRBD1 on 5 matching bases. V gave up 6 bases and J gave up 9 bases, with 17 bases separating them. The germline CDR1 and CDR2 sequences are KGHDR and SFDVKD. This CDR3 contains 14 residues.

This clonotype has at least ten counts. The gene calls are TRBV29-1 and TRBJ1-1; 7 bases fit TRBD1. CDR1 and CDR2 from the germline V gene are SQVTM and ANQGSEA. The CDR3 runs to 18 residues. V shed 3 bases and J 3 bases; nucleotides not matched to a gene: 19. The CDR3 is CSVDTRGRETPRDTEAFF. DNA for the CDR3: TGCAGCGTTGATACGAGGGGGCGGGAAACCCCCAGGGACACTGAAGCTTTCTTT.

The chain has TRBV5-8 and TRBJ2-7, with D possibly being TRBD2 (5 bases). From germline, CDR1 is SGHTS and CDR2 YDEGEE. Trimming took off 2 bases at V and 0 bases at J, with 15 bases between the two ends. There are 16 residues in the CDR3. This CDR3 reads CASSFLAIYSSYEQYF. CDR3 bases: TGTGCCAGCAGCTTCTTAGCGATCTACAGCTCCTACGAGCAGTACTTC.

The chain is built from TRBV7-9 and TRBJ2-7; no clear D. CDR1 is SEHNR, CDR2 FQNEAQ, per germline (reference sequence). With 2 bases removed from V and 4 bases from J, the gap between germline ends came to 12 bases. The CDR3 consists of 14 residues. For the CDR3, the DNA is TGTGCCAGCAGCTTAAGTGAATCGACTTACGAGCAGTACGTC. It encodes CASSLSESTYEQYV.

This clonotype was seen a few times. The V call is TRBV12-3 or TRBV12-4, the J call TRBJ1-2; D is uncertain. Trimming stripped 1 base from V and 6 bases from J, with 15 bases between. CDR3 length: 15 amino acids. CDR3 amino acids: CASSLDVGYGDGYTF. CDR3 bases: TGTGCCAGCAGTTTAGATGTGGGATACGGGGATGGCTACACCTTC.

V gene TRBV28 combines with J gene TRBJ2-1; D is unclear. CDR1 MDHEN and CDR2 SYDVKM come from the germline V gene. This CDR3 has 15 residues. V dropped 2 bases and J dropped 0 bases, with 8 bases sitting between them. The DNA for the CDR3 is TGTGCCAGCAGTTTAGGGCGTTTCTCCTACAATGAGCAGTTCTTC. Translating gives CASSLGRFSYNEQFF. Filled out from reference TRBV28 and TRBJ2-1, the complete variable domain reads DVKVTQSSRYLVKRTGEKVFLECVQDMDHENMFWYRQDPGLGLRLIYFSYDVKMKEKGDIPEGYSVSREKKERFSLILESASTNQTSMYLCASSLGRFSYNEQFFGPGTRLTVL.

This clonotype was seen more than once but under ten times. J is TRBJ2-7 and V is TRBV7-9; the match to TRBD2 covers 13 bases. The length of the CDR3 is 13 residues. The ends lost 7 bases at V and 5 bases at J; junction bases unmatched: 2. Germline V gives CDR1 SEHNR, CDR2 FQNEAQ (reference sequence). The CDR3 is CASKLAGGHEQYF. As DNA, the CDR3 is TGTGCCAGCAAACTAGCGGGAGGGCACGAGCAGTACTTC.

This clonotype was observed at least ten times. V and J are TRBV15 and TRBJ2-3, with D uncertain. The V gene's germline CDR1 is LNHNV and CDR2 YYDKDF (reference sequence). This CDR3 region has 13 residues. The germline V and J ends were trimmed by 0 bases and 6 bases, with 7 bases remaining between them. CDR3 sequence: CATSRDGSDTQYF. In nucleotides, the CDR3 is TGTGCCACCAGCAGAGATGGAAGTGATACGCAGTATTTT. Full variable domain (outside the CDR3, taken from reference TRBV15 and TRBJ2-3): DAMVIQNPRYQVTQFGKPVTLSCSQTLNHNVMYWYQQKSSQAPKLLFHYYDKDFNNEADTPDNFQSRRPNTSFCFLDIRSPGLGDTAMYLCATSRDGSDTQYFGPGTRLTVL.

On this clonotype: One end of the junction is discordant with germline, which a read error may explain. V gene TRBV11-2 combines with J gene TRBJ2-3, with 8 bases matching TRBD2. The CDR3 totals 18 residues. Germline V gene data show CDR1 as SGHAT and CDR2 as FQNNGV. This CDR3 is CASSLVLPMGLVADAQYF. CDR3 DNA: TGTGCCAGCAGCTTAGTTCTACCTATGGGACTAGTGGCAGATGCGCAGTATTTT.